This TCR beta chain was captured by sequencing in a study of human T cells and chemical hapten exposure. On the study more broadly: The sensitizing agent was 2% DPC, placed on around 2 cm by around 2 cm of upper inner arm skin.

Noted time point: patch test 1, 2 weeks after DPC sensitization. Treatment denoted: therapeutic diphenylcyclopropenone sensitization with weekly scalp DPC. This clonotype has a handful of counts. Its antigen is as yet unknown. With 0 bases removed from V and 5 bases from J, the gap between germline ends came to 19 bases. CDR3 length: 16 residues. Germline V gene sequence: CDR1 DFQATT, CDR2 SNEGSKA (reference sequence). The study, taken as a whole, reports: Correlating positively with patch test score were the PT1 expanded TCR counts. Sensitizing to DPC left TCRs with a frequency above 1 in 1000 unaltered. In comparison with controls, expanded TCRs gave rise to a significantly larger number of large CDR3 similarity clusters.

TCRdb passed the RACE reads through MiXCR, listing each CDR3 protein once. The sample shows fewer than 400,000 distinct CDR3 sequences, roughly 6.9% of them seen only once. The chain uses TRBV20-1 and TRBJ1-2; D gene uncertain. The sequence was collected from a woman between 18 and 30 years old with alopecia areata. Some clones in this sample may be carry-over from other donors' samples. The source was whole blood, collected in connection with sensitization to the hapten diphenylcyclopropenone (DPC). The CDR3 DNA sequence: TGCAGTGCTAGAGATCCTCTTGGGAGGGTGCCTTATGGCTACACCTTC. Its protein product is CSARDPLGRVPYGYTF.